This T cell receptor (beta chain) was sequenced in a study of response to subunit inactivated influenza vaccine. Germline assignment: CDR1 LGHDT and CDR2 YNNKEL (reference sequence). The CDR3 spans 14 residues. V lost 2 bases, J lost 8 bases, and 13 bases lay in between. A note on this clonotype: Its antigen is unidentified. This likely comes from a read error, as the CDR3 has no conserved phenylalanine or tryptophan at its end.

Findings and caveats of the study: Authors suggested that a seasonal influenza vaccination recruits few new T cells each time.

TCRdb independently ran MiXCR on the RT-PCR reads; one entry per CDR3 protein. Of hundreds of thousands of distinct CDR3 sequences listed, 11% to 15% are singletons. The J gene is TRBJ2-1, the V gene TRBV3-1; weak D call: TRBD1 (5 bases). Sample: PBMCs from blood, taken 14 to 15 days before vaccination. The receptor was isolated from a man aged 50 to 60 who received an inactivated influenza vaccine. CDR3 nucleotide sequence: TGTGCCAGCAGCCAATTGCTGCAGGGCGATGAGCAGTTCTCC. It translates to CASSQLLQGDEQFS.